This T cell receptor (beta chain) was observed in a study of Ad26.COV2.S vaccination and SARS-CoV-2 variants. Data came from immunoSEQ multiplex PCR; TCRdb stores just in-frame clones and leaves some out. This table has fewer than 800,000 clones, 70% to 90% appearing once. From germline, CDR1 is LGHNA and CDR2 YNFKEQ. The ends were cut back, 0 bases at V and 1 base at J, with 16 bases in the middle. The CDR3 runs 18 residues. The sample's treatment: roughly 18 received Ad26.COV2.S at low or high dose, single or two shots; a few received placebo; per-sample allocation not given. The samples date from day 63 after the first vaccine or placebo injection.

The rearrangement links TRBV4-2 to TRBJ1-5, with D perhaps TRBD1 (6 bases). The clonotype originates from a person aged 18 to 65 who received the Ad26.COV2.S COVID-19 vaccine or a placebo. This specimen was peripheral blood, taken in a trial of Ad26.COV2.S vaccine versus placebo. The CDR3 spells CASSQEGGGQTSNQPQHF. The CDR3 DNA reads TGTGCCAGCAGCCAAGAGGGAGGAGGACAGACCAGCAATCAGCCCCAGCATTTT.